This T cell receptor beta chain was retrieved from a study of T cells in Graves' hyperthyroidism and ophthalmopathy. Notes on the study in general: Most clonotypes expanded in the thyroid (above 0.001) were also present in blood. Before onset, ophthalmopathy was predicted by the model a median roughly 6.8 months earlier.

Calling Graves' hyperthyroidism stable meant ophthalmopathy did not progress within 18 months. Orbital computed tomography, thyroid ultrasound, serum thyroxine and TRAb, and clinical symptoms together informed the diagnoses. As to this clonotype: The antigen is not known.

Amplification targeted TCR beta CDR3 regions from RNA transcripts. An initial round of RT-PCR targeting the TCR CDR3 relied on the HTBI primer set. TCRdb re-called the multiplex PCR reads through MiXCR, storing one row per CDR3 protein. Of about 580,000 distinct CDR3 sequences in the sample, roughly 46% are singletons; the top ten hold more than 7.5%. Looked up from germline, CDR1 is MNHNY and CDR2 is SVGAGI (reference sequence). V gave up 3 bases and J gave up 8 bases, with 16 bases separating them. This CDR3 is 15 amino acids long. This receptor was obtained from a woman between 18 and 30 years old with Graves' hyperthyroidism. Sequencing input: peripheral blood or thyroid tissue (not recorded which). V usage is TRBV6-6 and J usage is TRBJ2-2; a weak D match, TRBD1 (6 bases). Here the CDR3 DNA reads TGTGCCAGCAGTTATGGGATAGGGGGAAGGGGGGAGCTGTTTTTT. Protein sequence: CASSYGIGGRGELFF.